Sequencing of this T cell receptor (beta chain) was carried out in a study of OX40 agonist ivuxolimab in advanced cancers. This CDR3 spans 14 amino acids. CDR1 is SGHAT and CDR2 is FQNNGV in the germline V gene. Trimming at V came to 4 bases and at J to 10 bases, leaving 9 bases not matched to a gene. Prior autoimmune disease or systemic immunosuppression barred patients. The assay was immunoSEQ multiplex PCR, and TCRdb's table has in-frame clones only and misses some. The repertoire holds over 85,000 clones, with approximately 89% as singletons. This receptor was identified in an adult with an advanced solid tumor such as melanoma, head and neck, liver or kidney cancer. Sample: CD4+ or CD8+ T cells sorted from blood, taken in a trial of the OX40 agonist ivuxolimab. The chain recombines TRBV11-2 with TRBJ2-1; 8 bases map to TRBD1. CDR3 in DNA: TGTGCCAGCAGCTCCGGGACAGGAATGTGGGAGCAGTTCTTC. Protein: CASSSGTGMWEQFF.